This T cell receptor (beta chain) originates from a study of blood T cells in healthy people across ages. Overall study: Template switching recovered approximately one barcoded beta molecule for every two T cells.

The CDR3 totals 13 residues. The germline gives CDR1 SGHTA, CDR2 FQGTGA. The V end was cut by 2 bases, the J end by 10 bases, with 9 bases between. PCR was performed a second time for about 7 to 12 cycles using a sample-barcoded 5' primer and a J-beta primer mix. A template-switch adaptor that had 12 random nucleotides put a tag on each cDNA molecule. From the 5' RACE reads, TCRdb called clonotypes with MiXCR, one entry per CDR3 protein. This table holds roughly 800,000 distinct CDR3 sequences, around 36% found once. There were at least 6 micrograms of total RNA extracted from every sample. Input material: blood. The sequence came from a man between 18 and 35 years old in good health. This chain uses TRBV7-3 with TRBJ1-6; D gene unclear. The CDR3 nucleotides read TGTGCCAGCAGCTTAGGGTCCAGATCACCCCTCCACTTT. As protein: CASSLGSRSPLHF.